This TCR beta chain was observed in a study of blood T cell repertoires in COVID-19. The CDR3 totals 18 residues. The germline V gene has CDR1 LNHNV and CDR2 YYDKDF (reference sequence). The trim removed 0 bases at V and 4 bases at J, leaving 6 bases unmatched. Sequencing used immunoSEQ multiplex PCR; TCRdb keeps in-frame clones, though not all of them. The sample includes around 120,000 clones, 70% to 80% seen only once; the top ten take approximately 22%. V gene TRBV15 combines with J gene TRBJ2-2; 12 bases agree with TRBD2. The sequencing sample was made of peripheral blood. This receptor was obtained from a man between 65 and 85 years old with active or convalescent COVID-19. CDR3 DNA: TGTGCCACCAGCAGAGATCTAGCGGGGGGGCCTGTCACCGGGGAGCTGTTTTTT. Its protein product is CATSRDLAGGPVTGELFF. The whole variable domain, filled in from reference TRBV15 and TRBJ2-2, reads DAMVIQNPRYQVTQFGKPVTLSCSQTLNHNVMYWYQQKSSQAPKLLFHYYDKDFNNEADTPDNFQSRRPNTSFCFLDIRSPGLGDTAMYLCATSRDLAGGPVTGELFFGEGSRLTVL.